A selection of T cell receptor beta chains follows, all from one sample in a study of blood T cell repertoires in COVID-19. The assay was immunoSEQ multiplex PCR, and TCRdb's table has in-frame clones only and misses some. The sample yields 300,000 to 350,000 clones, around 87% seen once. Sequencing input: peripheral blood. These receptors were taken from a man between 18 and 35 years old with active or convalescent COVID-19. Both conserved end residues are part of each CDR3. The D gene is left open where the match is weak. Some rows have no size entry. The others give once, few or many, or a class for an expanded clone.

clone_size | j_call | d_call | v_call | cdr3_nt | cdr3_aa
NA | TRBJ2-1 | TRBD2 | TRBV7-8 | TGTGCCAGCAGCTTAGAGGTCGCGGGAGGTTACAATGAGCAGTTCTTC | CASSLEVAGGYNEQFF
NA | TRBJ2-7 | TRBD1 | TRBV19 | TGTGCCAGTAGTATAGTATTTTCGGACAGGTTCTACGAGCAGTACTTC | CASSIVFSDRFYEQYF
once | TRBJ2-1 | TRBD1 | TRBV10-3 | TGTGCCATCAGGGGACCATTACCGGGACAGGGAGTAGGTGAGCAGTTCTTC | CAIRGPLPGQGVGEQFF
NA | TRBJ1-4 | NA | TRBV7-8 | TGTGCCAGCAGCTTAGCCGGGCGGGTGGGCGAAAAACTGTTTTTT | CASSLAGRVGEKLFF
NA | TRBJ2-5 | TRBD2 | TRBV7-9 | TGTGCCAGCAAGGCTAGCGGGGGGGAAGAGACCCAGTACTTC | CASKASGGEETQYF
NA | TRBJ1-2 | NA | TRBV27 | TGTGCCAGCAGGTTTCAGGGGCCGACGGGGGGCTACACCTTC | CASRFQGPTGGYTF
NA | TRBJ1-1 | TRBD1 | TRBV5-5 | TGTGCCAGCAGCTATCAATTGGTTTCGGGGGACAGTGAAGCTTTCTTT | CASSYQLVSGDSEAFF
once | TRBJ1-5 | NA | TRBV4-1 | TGCGCCAGCAGCCAACCACATGCAGGGGACGAGGCTTCGGCCCAGCATTTT | CASSQPHAGDEASAQHF
NA | TRBJ1-4 | NA | TRBV29-1 | TGCAGCGCCGGGGTGGGGGAAAAACTGTTTTTT | CSAGVGEKLFF
NA | TRBJ1-5 | NA | TRBV4-1 | TGCGCCAGCAGCCAAGATCCCGTCGGGAATCAGCCCCAGCATTTT | CASSQDPVGNQPQHF